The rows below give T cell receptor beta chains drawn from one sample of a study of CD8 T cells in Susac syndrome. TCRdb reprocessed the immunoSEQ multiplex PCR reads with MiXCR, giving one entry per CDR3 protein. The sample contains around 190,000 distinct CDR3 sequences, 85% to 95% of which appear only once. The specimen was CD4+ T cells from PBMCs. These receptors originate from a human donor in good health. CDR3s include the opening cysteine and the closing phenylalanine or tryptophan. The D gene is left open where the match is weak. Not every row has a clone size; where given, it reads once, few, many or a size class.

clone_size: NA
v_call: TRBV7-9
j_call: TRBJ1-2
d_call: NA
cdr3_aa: CASSLDSGYGYTF
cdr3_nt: TGTGCCAGCAGCTTGGATTCGGGGTATGGCTACACCTTC

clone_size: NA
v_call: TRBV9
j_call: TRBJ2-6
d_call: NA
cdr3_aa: CASSVAFGGRGANVLTF
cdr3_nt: TGTGCCAGCAGCGTAGCTTTTGGAGGGAGAGGGGCCAACGTCCTGACTTTC

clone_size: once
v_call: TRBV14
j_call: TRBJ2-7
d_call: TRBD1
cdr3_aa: CASSHTGDRVSYEQYF
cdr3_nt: TGTGCCAGCAGCCATACCGGGGACAGGGTTTCCTACGAGCAGTACTTC

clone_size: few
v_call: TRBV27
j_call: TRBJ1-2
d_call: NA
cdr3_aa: CASSLSGGYGYTF
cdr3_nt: TGTGCCAGCAGTTTATCCGGGGGCTATGGCTACACCTTC

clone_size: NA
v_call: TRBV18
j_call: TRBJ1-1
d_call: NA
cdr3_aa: CASSEAGENTEAFF
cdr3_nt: TGTGCCAGCTCCGAAGCGGGTGAGAACACTGAAGCTTTCTTT

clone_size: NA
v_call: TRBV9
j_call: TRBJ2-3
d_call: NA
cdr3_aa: CASSVTHSSLGTDTQYF
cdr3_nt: TGTGCCAGCAGCGTTACCCACTCCTCCCTCGGCACAGATACGCAGTATTTT

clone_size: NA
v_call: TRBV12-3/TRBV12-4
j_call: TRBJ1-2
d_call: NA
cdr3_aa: CASSRGAGYTF
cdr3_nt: TGTGCCAGTTCCAGGGGAGCCGGCTACACCTTC

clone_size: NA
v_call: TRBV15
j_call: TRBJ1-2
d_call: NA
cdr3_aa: CATSRDPATNYGYTF
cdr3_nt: TGTGCCACCAGCAGAGATCCGGCTACGAACTATGGCTACACCTTC

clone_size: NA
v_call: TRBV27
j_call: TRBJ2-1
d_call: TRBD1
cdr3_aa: CASSFGTGNEQFF
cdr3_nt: TGTGCCAGCAGTTTCGGGACAGGGAATGAGCAGTTCTTC

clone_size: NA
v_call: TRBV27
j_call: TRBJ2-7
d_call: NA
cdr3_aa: CASSSHYEQYF
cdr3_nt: TGTGCCAGCAGTTCCCACTACGAGCAGTACTTC

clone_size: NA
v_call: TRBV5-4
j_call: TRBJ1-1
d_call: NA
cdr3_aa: CASSLTTLNTEAFF
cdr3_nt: TGTGCCAGCAGCCTGACGACGCTAAACACTGAAGCTTTCTTT

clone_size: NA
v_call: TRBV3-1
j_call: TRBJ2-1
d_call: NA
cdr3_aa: CASSQLDEQFF
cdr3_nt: TGTGCCAGCAGCCAACTCGATGAGCAGTTCTTC

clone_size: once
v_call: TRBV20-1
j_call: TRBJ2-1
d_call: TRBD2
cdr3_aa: CSARDRGFSGRSNEQFF
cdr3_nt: TGCAGTGCTAGAGATCGAGGGTTCAGCGGGAGGAGCAATGAGCAGTTCTTC

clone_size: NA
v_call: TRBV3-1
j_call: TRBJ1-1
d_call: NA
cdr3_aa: CASSVTLVNGEAFF
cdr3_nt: TGTGCCAGCAGCGTAACCCTGGTGAACGGCGAAGCTTTCTTT

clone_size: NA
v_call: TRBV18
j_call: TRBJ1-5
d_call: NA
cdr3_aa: CASSPQANQPQHF
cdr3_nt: TGTGCCAGCTCACCACAGGCCAATCAGCCCCAGCATTTT

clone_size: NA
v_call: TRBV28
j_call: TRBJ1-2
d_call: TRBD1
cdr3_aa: CASSPDRGPNYGYTF
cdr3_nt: TGTGCCAGCAGCCCGGACAGGGGTCCTAACTATGGCTACACCTTC

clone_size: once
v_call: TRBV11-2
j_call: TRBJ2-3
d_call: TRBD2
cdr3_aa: CASSLPLAGDTDTQYF
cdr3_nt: TGTGCCAGCAGCTTACCCCTAGCGGGGGACACAGATACGCAGTATTTT

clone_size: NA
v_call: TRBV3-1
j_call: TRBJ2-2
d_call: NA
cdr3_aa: CASSQEGYGIGELFF
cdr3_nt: TGTGCCAGCAGCCAAGAGGGGTACGGAATCGGGGAGCTGTTTTTT

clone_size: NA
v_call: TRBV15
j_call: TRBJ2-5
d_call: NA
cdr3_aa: CATRRGAGETQYF
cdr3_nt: TGTGCCACCCGTAGGGGCGCGGGGGAGACCCAGTACTTC

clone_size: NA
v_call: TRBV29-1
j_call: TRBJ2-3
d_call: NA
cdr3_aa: CSVSPGSTDTQYF
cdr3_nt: TGCAGCGTGTCCCCGGGAAGCACAGATACGCAGTATTTT

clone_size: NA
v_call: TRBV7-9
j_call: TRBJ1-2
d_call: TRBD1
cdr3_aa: CASSAWDSDNYGYTF
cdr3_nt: TGTGCCAGCAGCGCGTGGGACAGTGATAACTATGGCTACACCTTC

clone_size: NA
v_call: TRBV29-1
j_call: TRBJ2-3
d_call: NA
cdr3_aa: CSALIINEDTQYF
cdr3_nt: TGCAGCGCCCTAATCATCAACGAAGATACGCAGTATTTT

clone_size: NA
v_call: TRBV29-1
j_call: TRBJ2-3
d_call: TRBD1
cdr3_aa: CSVHRGSGDTQYF
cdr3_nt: TGCAGCGTCCACAGGGGATCGGGGGATACGCAGTATTTT

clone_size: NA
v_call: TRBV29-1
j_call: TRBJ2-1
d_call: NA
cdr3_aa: CSARRWGNEQFF
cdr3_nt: TGCAGCGCCCGAAGGTGGGGGAATGAGCAGTTCTTC

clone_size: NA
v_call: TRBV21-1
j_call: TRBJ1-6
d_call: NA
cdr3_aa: CASSNSPLHF
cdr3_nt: TGTGCCAGCTCTAATTCACCCCTCCACTTT

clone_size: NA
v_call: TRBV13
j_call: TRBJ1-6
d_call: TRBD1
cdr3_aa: CASSILRGQGNSPLHF
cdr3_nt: TGTGCCAGCAGCATCCTGAGGGGACAGGGTAATTCACCCCTCCACTTT

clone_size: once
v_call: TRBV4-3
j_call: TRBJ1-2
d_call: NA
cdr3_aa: CASSQVVGTVYGYTF
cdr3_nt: TGCGCCAGCAGCCAAGTTGTAGGGACCGTCTATGGCTACACCTTC

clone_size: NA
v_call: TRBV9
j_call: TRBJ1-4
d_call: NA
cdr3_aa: CASSVAPGREKLFF
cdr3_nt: TGTGCCAGCAGCGTAGCGCCAGGGCGGGAAAAACTGTTTTTT

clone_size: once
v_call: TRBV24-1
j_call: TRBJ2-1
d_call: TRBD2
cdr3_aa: CATSDRTSVAYNEQFF
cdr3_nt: TGTGCCACCAGTGACCGCACTAGCGTCGCCTACAATGAGCAGTTCTTC

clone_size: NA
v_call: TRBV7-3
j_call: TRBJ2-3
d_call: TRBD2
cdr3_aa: CASSLILTSGSHTQYF
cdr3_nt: TGTGCCAGCAGCTTAATCCTGACTAGCGGAAGTCATACGCAGTATTTT

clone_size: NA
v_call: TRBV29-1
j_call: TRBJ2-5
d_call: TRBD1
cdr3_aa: CSGTGGGETQYF
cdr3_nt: TGCAGCGGTACAGGGGGTGGGGAGACCCAGTACTTC

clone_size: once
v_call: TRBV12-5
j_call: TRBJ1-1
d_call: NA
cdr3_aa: CASGLPREPTEAFF
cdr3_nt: TGTGCTAGTGGGTTACCCAGGGAACCCACTGAAGCTTTCTTT

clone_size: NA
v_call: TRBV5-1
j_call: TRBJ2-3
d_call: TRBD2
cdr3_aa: CASSLVPGGSTDTQYF
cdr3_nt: TGCGCCAGCAGCTTGGTCCCGGGAGGGAGCACAGATACGCAGTATTTT

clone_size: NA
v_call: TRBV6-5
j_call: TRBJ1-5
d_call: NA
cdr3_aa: CASSGGGLAQPQHF
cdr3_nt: TGTGCCAGCAGCGGCGGGGGGCTGGCTCAGCCCCAGCATTTT

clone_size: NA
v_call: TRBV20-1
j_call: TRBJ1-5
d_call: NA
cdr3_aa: CSAGGGGVNQPQHF
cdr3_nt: TGCAGTGCTGGGGGAGGAGGGGTTAATCAGCCCCAGCATTTT

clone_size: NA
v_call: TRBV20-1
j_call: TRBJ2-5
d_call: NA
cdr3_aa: CSAQGEETQYF
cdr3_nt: TGCAGTGCCCAGGGTGAAGAGACCCAGTACTTC

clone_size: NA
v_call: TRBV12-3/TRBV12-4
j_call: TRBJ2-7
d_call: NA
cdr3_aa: CASSWREGSYEQYF
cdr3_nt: TGTGCCAGCAGCTGGAGAGAAGGGTCCTACGAGCAGTACTTC

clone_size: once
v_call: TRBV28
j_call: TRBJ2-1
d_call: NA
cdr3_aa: CASSLGGGARNEQFF
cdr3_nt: TGTGCCAGCAGTTTAGGAGGGGGCGCCCGGAATGAGCAGTTCTTC

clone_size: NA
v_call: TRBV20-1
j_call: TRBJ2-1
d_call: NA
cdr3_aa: CGRGTDDSYNEQFF
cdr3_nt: TGCGGGAGGGGGACAGACGACTCCTACAATGAGCAGTTCTTC

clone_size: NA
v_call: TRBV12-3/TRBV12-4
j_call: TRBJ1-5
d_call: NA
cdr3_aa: CASSLHGDGNQPQHF
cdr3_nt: TGTGCCAGCAGTTTACACGGGGACGGTAATCAGCCCCAGCATTTT

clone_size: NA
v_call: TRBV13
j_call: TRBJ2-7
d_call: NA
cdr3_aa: CASSPRDASYEQYF
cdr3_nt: TGTGCCAGCAGCCCCCGGGACGCCTCCTACGAGCAGTACTTC

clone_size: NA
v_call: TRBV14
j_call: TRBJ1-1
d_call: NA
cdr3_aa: CASSPASSVEAFF
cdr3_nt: TGTGCCAGCAGCCCCGCGAGTAGCGTCGAAGCTTTCTTT